This entry features one T cell receptor (beta chain) sequence. Antigen: not known. The PCR contained 60 Vbeta and 13 Jbeta primers. Repertoires were generated with immunoSEQ multiplex PCR, while TCRdb's copy carries only in-frame clones and drops some. This table has roughly 140,000 clones, 60% to 85% appearing once. The record originates from a study of cytomegalovirus exposure and HLA in healthy donors. Study-wide results and caveats: A later analysis linked a missense variant in DCLRE1C to the trimming of TCR beta V and J genes. Further analysis, carried out later, found HLA-associated TCR beta chains more clonally expanded than equally common other chains. By a later analysis, the bulk of CMV-associated TCR beta chains appeared HLA-restricted.

The CDR3 is 17 amino acids. The V gene end was trimmed by 1 base and the J gene end by 2 bases; junction bases not matched to a gene: 6. CDR1 MRHNA and CDR2 SNTAGT come from the germline V gene. Specimen: PBMCs. This rearrangement joins TRBV6-4 to TRBJ1-3, with 9 bases fitting TRBD1. The receptor comes from a woman aged 40 to 50 in good health and CMV-seropositive. As DNA, the CDR3 is TGTGCCAGCAGTGACTGGGACAGGGAACTCGCTGGAAACACCATATATTTT. Translated: CASSDWDRELAGNTIYF.